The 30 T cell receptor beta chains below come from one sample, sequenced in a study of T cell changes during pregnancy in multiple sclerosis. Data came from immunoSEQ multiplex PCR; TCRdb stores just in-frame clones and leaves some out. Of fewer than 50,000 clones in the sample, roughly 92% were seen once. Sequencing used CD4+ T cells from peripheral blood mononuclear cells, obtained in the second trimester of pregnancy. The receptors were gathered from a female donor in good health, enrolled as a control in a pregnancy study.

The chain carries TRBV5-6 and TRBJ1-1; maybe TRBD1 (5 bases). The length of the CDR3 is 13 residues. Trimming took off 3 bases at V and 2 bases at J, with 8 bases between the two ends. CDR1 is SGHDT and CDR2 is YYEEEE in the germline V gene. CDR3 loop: CASSSGINTEAFF. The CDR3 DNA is TGTGCCAGCAGCTCAGGGATTAACACTGAAGCTTTCTTT.

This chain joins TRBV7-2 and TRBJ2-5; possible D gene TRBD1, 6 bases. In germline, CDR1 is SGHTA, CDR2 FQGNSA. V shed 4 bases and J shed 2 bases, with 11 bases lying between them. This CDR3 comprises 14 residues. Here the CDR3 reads CASSWGQRQETQYF. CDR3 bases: TGTGCCAGCAGCTGGGGGCAGAGACAAGAGACCCAGTACTTC.

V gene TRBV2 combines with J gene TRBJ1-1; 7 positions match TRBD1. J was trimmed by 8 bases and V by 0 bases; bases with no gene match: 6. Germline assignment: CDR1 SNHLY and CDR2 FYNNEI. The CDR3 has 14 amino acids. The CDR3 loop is CASSEALLGQEAFF. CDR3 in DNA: TGTGCCAGCAGTGAAGCGCTTCTGGGACAGGAAGCTTTCTTT.

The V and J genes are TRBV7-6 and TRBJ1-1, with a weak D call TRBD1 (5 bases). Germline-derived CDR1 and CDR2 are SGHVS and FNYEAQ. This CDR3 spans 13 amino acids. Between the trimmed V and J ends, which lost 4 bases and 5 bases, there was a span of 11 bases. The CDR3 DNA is TGTGCCAGCAGCTCCAGGGTGGAGACTGAAGCTTTCTTT. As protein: CASSSRVETEAFF. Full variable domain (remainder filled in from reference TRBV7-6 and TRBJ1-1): GAGVSQSPRYKVTKRGQDVALRCDPISGHVSLYWYRQALGQGPEFLTYFNYEAQQDKSGLPNDRFSAERPEGSISTLTIQRTEQRDSAMYRCASSSRVETEAFFGQGTRLTVV.

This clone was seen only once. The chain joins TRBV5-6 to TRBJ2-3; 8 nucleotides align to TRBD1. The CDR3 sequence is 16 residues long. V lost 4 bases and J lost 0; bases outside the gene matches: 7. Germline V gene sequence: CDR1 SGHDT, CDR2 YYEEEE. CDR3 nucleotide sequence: TGTGCCAGCAGCCCGAACACAGGGGGAAGCACAGATACGCAGTATTTT. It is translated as CASSPNTGGSTDTQYF.

The CDR3 sequence: CASSEKNQGLETQYF. The CDR3 coding sequence is TGTGCCAGCAGCGAGAAAAATCAGGGATTAGAGACCCAGTACTTC. The rearrangement links TRBV2 to TRBJ2-5; perhaps TRBD1 as D (5 bases). The CDR3 has 15 residues. Germline CDR1 SNHLY, CDR2 FYNNEI. V dropped 6 bases and J dropped 4 bases, with 18 bases sitting between them.

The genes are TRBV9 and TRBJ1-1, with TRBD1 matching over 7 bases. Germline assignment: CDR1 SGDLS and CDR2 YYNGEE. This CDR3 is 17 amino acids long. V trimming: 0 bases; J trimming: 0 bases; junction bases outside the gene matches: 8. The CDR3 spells CASSVGRTGEVNTEAFF. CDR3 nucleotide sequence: TGTGCCAGCAGCGTAGGTCGGACAGGAGAGGTGAACACTGAAGCTTTCTTT.

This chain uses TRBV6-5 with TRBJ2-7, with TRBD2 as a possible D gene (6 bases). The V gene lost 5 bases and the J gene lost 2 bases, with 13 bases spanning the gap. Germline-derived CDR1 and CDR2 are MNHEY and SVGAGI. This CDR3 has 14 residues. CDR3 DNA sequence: TGTGCCAGCAGTCGGGGGACTGAAGCCTACGAGCAGTACTTC. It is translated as CASSRGTEAYEQYF.

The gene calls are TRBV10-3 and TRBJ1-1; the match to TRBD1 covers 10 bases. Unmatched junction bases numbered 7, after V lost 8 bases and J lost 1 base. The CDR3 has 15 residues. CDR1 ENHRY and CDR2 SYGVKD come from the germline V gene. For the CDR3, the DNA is TGTGCCATCTCCGGTGGGGACAGGGGGAACACTGAAGCTTTCTTT. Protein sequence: CAISGGDRGNTEAFF.

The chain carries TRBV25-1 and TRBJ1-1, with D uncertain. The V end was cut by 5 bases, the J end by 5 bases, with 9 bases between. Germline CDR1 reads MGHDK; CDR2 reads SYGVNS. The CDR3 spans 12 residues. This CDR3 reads CASSPGRTEAFF. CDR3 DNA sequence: TGTGCCAGCAGTCCAGGTCGTACTGAAGCTTTCTTT.

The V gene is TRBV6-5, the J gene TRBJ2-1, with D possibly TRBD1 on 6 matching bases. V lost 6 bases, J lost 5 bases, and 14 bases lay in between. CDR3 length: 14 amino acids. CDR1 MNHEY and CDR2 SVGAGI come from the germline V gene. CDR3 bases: TGTGCCAGCAGCCGGGACACTTTCGACAATGAGCAGTTCTTC. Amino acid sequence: CASSRDTFDNEQFF.

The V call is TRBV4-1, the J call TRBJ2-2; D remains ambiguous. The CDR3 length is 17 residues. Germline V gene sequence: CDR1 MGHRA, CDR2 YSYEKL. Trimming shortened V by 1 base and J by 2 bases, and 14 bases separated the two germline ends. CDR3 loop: CASSQVDMGFNTGELFF. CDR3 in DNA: TGCGCCAGCAGCCAAGTCGACATGGGTTTCAACACCGGGGAGCTGTTTTTT.

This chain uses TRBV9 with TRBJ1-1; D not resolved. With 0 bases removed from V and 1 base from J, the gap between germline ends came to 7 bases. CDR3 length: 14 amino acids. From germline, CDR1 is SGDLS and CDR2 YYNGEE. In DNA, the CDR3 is TGTGCCAGCAGCGTAGCACATCAGAACACTGAAGCTTTCTTT. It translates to CASSVAHQNTEAFF.

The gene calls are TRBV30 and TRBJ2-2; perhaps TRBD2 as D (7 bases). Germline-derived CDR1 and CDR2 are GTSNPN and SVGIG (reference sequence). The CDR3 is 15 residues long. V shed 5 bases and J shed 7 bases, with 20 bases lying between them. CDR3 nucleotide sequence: TGTGCCTGGGGGGGCCCACTAGCGCGTATCGGGGAGCTGTTTTTT. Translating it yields CAWGGPLARIGELFF.

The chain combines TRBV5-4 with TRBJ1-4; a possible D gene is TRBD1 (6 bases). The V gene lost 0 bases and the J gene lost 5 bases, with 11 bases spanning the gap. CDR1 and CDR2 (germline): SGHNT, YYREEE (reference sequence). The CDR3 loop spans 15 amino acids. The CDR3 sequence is CASSLGPGENEKLFF. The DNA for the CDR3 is TGTGCCAGCAGCTTGGGACCAGGGGAAAATGAAAAACTGTTTTTT.

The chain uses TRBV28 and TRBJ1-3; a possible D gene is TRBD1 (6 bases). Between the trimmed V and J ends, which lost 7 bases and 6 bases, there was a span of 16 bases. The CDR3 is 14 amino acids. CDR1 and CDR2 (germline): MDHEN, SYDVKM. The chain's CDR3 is CASIRNRDINTIYF. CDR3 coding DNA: TGTGCCAGCATTCGGAACAGGGATATAAACACCATATATTTT.

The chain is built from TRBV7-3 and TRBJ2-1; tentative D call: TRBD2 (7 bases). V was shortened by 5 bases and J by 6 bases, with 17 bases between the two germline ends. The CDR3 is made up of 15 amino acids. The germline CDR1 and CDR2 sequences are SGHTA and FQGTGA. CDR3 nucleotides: TGTGCCAGCAGCCCCCGCGGGGGCTCTTTCAATGAGCAGTTCTTC. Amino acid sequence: CASSPRGGSFNEQFF.

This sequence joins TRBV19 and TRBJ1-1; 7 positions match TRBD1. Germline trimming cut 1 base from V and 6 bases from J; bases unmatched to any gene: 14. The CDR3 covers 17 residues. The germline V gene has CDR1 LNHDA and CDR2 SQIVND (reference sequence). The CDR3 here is CASSIVSGGRGYSEAFF. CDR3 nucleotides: TGTGCCAGTAGTATAGTGTCCGGAGGCAGGGGGTATTCTGAAGCTTTCTTT.

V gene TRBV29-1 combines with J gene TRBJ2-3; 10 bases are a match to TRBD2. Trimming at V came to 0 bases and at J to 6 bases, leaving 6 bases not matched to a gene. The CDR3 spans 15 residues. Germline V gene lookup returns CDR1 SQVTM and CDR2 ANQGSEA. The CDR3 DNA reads TGCAGCGTTGAAGATTTGAGCGGGGGGGCGGATACGCAGTATTTT. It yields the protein CSVEDLSGGADTQYF.

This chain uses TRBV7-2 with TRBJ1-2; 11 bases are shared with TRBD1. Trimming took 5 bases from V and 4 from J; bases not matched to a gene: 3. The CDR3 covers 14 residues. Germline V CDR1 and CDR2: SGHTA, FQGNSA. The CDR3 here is CASSGGTGGYGYTF. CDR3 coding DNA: TGTGCCAGCAGCGGCGGGACAGGGGGCTATGGCTACACCTTC.

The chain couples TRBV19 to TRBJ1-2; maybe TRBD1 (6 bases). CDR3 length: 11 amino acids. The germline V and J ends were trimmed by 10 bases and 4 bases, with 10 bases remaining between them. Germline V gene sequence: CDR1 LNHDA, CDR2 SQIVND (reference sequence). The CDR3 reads CATQTGYGYTF. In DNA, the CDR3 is TGTGCCACCCAGACAGGCTATGGCTACACCTTC.

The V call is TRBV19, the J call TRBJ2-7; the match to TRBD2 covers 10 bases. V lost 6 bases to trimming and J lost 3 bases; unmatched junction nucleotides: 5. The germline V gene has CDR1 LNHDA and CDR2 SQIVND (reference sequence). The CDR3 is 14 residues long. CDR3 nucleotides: TGTGCCAGTAGGAGCGGGGGGGCCAACTACGAGCAGTACTTC. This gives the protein CASRSGGANYEQYF.

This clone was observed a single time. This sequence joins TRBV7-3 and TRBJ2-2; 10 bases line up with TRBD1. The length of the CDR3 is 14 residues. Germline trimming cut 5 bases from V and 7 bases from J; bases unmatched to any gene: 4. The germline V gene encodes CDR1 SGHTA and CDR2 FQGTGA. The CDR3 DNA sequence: TGTGCCAGCAGCCGGACAGGGGGAGGCGGGGAGCTGTTTTTT. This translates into CASSRTGGGGELFF.

In nucleotides, the CDR3 is TGTGCCAGCAGCTCACAGAGCAATCAGCCCCAGCATTTT. This sequence encodes CASSSQSNQPQHF. V is TRBV7-6 and J is TRBJ1-5; D gene uncertain. The CDR3 runs 13 residues. With 4 bases removed from V and 1 base from J, the gap between germline ends came to 5 bases. Germline V gene data show CDR1 as SGHVS and CDR2 as FNYEAQ.

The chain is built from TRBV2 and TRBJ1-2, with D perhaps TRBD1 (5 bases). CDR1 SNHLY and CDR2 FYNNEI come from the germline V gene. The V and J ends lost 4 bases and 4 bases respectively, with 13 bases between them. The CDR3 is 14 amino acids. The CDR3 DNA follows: TGTGCCAGCAGTGCCAGGACATCCGGCTATGGCTACACCTTC. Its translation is CASSARTSGYGYTF.

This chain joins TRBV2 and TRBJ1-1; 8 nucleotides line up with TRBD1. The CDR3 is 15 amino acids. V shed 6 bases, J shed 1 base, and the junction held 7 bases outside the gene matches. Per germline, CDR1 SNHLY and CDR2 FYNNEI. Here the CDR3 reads CASSRDRPENTEAFF. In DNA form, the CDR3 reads TGTGCCAGCAGCCGGGACAGGCCAGAGAACACTGAAGCTTTCTTT.

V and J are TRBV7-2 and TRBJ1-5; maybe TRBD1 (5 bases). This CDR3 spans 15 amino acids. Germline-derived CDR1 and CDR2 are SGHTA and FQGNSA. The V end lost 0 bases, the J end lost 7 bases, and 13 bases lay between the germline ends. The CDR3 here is CASSLAGGTGQPQHF. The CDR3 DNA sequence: TGTGCCAGCAGCTTAGCGGGGGGAACGGGACAGCCCCAGCATTTT.

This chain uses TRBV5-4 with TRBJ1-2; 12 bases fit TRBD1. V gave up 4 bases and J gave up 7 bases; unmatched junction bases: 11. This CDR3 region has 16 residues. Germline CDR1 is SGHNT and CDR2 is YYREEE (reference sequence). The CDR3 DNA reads TGTGCCAGCAGCCCCCTAAGGGGACAGGGGGCAAGTGGCTACACCTTC. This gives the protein CASSPLRGQGASGYTF.

The chain's CDR3 is CASSPRQGLTGELFF. The DNA for the CDR3 is TGTGCCAGCTCACCCAGACAGGGATTAACCGGGGAGCTGTTTTTT. The rearrangement joins TRBV18 to TRBJ2-2, with TRBD1 identical over 7 bases. J gave up 5 bases and V 3 bases, and 6 bases lay outside the gene matches. The CDR3 runs 15 residues. CDR1 KGHSH and CDR2 LQKENI come from the germline V gene.

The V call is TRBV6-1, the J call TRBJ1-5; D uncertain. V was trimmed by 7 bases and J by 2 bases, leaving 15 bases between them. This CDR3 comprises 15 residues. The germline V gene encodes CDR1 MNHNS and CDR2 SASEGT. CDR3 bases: TGTGCCAGCATCAAGGGAGGGTTTGGCAATCAGCCCCAGCATTTT. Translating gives CASIKGGFGNQPQHF.